These 5 T cell receptor beta chains share one sample of origin, sequenced in a study of CD8 T cells in Susac syndrome. The authors reverse transcribed roughly 0.5 to 1 ug RNA with random hexamers. TCRdb ran MiXCR on the immunoSEQ multiplex PCR reads and lists one entry per CDR3 protein. The sample lists around 80,000 distinct CDR3 sequences, 80% to 95% occurring once. Material: CD8+ T cells from PBMCs. The source of these receptors is a human donor with Susac syndrome.

The chain has TRBV25-1 and TRBJ1-3; 9 bases agree with TRBD1. V shed 4 bases, J shed 3 bases, and the junction held 4 bases outside the gene matches. The germline gives CDR1 MGHDK, CDR2 SYGVNS. There are 15 residues in the CDR3. CDR3 in amino acids: CASSAQGAGGNTIYF. In DNA form, the CDR3 reads TGTGCCAGCAGTGCACAGGGGGCGGGTGGAAACACCATATATTTT.

V usage is TRBV7-8 and J usage is TRBJ2-7; maybe TRBD2 (5 bases). CDR1 is SGHVS, CDR2 FQNEAQ, per germline. This CDR3 has 14 amino acids. Trimming removed 3 bases from V and 0 bases from J, with 9 bases in between. CDR3 region: CASSFEGSSYEQYF. CDR3 coding DNA: TGTGCCAGCAGCTTCGAGGGCAGCTCCTACGAGCAGTACTTC. The full variable domain, its missing parts supplied by reference TRBV7-8 and TRBJ2-7, is GAGVSQSPRYKVAKRGQDVALRCDPISGHVSLFWYQQALGQGPEFLTYFQNEAQLDKSGLPSDRFFAERPEGSVSTLKIQRTQQEDSAVYLCASSFEGSSYEQYFGPGTRLTVT.

Only one count was recorded for this clonotype. The chain uses TRBV6-1 and TRBJ1-1; D perhaps matches TRBD1 (5 bases). This CDR3 is 17 amino acids long. The V end was cut by 3 bases, the J end by 3 bases, with 20 bases between. The V gene's germline CDR1 is MNHNS and CDR2 SASEGT. The CDR3 reads CASSERRGRLWDTEAFF. DNA for the CDR3: TGTGCCAGCAGTGAGCGTAGGGGACGGCTTTGGGACACTGAAGCTTTCTTT.

The genes are TRBV5-1 and TRBJ2-5; D is ambiguous. Germline V gene sequence: CDR1 SGHRS, CDR2 YFSETQ. The V and J ends lost 1 base and 2 bases respectively, with 12 bases between them. The CDR3 length is 15 residues. CDR3 sequence: CASSLFIDPQETQYF. The CDR3 DNA reads as TGCGCCAGCAGCTTGTTCATAGACCCACAAGAGACCCAGTACTTC.

The chain couples TRBV28 to TRBJ2-2, with unresolved D. The germline V gene has CDR1 MDHEN and CDR2 SYDVKM. The CDR3 consists of 15 residues. The germline V and J ends were trimmed by 3 bases and 4 bases, with 12 bases remaining between them. Written as DNA, the CDR3 is TGTGCCAGCAGTTTTCGGCCGGAATTCACCGGGGAGCTGTTTTTT. Translating it yields CASSFRPEFTGELFF.